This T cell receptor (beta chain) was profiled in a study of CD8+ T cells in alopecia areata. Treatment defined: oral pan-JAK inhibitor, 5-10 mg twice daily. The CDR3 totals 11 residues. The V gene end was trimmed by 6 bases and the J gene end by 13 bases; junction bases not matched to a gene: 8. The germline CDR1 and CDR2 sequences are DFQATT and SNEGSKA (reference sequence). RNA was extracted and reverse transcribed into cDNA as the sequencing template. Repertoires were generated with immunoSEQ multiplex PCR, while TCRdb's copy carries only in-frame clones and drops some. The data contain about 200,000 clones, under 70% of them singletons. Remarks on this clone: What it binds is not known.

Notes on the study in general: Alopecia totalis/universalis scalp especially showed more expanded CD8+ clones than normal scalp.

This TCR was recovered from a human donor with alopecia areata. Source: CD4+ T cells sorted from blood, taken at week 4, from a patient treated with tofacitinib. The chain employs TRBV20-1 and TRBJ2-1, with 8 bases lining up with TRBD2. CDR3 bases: TGCAGTGCAGTTCAGAGCGGGGGTCAGTTCTTC. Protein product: CSAVQSGGQFF.